This is a list of T cell receptor beta chains from one sample in a study of T-cell reconstitution after alpha-beta-depleted transplantation in children. In TCRdb, the PCR reads were re-called with MiXCR into one record per CDR3 protein. Of over 85,000 distinct CDR3 sequences in the sample, around 6% were seen once. The sample in question was PBMCs, mostly from graft donor cells, obtained 60 days after TCRalphabeta/CD19-depleted stem cell transplant. All receptors derive from a female patient aged 2-10 years who had a stem cell transplant for Fanconi anemia, so the T cells may come from the graft donor. The CDR3 runs from the conserved cysteine through the conserved F or W. D genes are given only for firm matches. The listing skips clone size in some rows; elsewhere it reads once, few, many or a size class.

D: TRBD1; size: few; J: TRBJ2-3; V: TRBV5-1; CDR3: CASSSSPDRDESDTQYF; DNA: TGCGCCAGCAGCTCGAGCCCCGACAGGGACGAGTCAGATACGCAGTATTTT
D: -; size: few; J: TRBJ1-4; V: TRBV30; CDR3: CAWSPNGEKLFF; DNA: TGTGCCTGGAGTCCTAATGGCGAAAAACTGTTTTTT
D: TRBD2; size: few; J: TRBJ2-5; V: TRBV20-1; CDR3: CSAQRQGGETQYF; DNA: TGCAGTGCCCAGCGGCAGGGAGGGGAGACCCAGTACTTC
D: TRBD2; size: medium-sized; J: TRBJ2-3; V: TRBV7-3; CDR3: CASSFGGANTDTQYF; DNA: TGTGCCAGCAGCTTCGGGGGGGCAAACACAGATACGCAGTATTTT
D: -; size: few; J: TRBJ2-1; V: TRBV18; CDR3: CASSRGGTDEQFF; DNA: TGTGCCAGCTCAAGAGGGGGGACGGATGAGCAGTTCTTC
D: -; size: -; J: TRBJ1-1; V: TRBV20-1; CDR3: CSASQVWANTEAFF; DNA: TGCAGTGCTAGTCAGGTATGGGCGAACACTGAAGCTTTCTTT
D: -; size: few; J: TRBJ2-5; V: TRBV5-1; CDR3: CASGELQGRGETQYF; DNA: TGCGCCAGCGGTGAACTGCAGGGGCGGGGAGAGACCCAGTACTTC
D: -; size: many; J: TRBJ2-1; V: TRBV5-8; CDR3: CASSGGYNEQFF; DNA: TGTGCCAGCAGCGGAGGGTACAATGAGCAGTTCTTC
D: -; size: many; J: TRBJ2-1; V: TRBV3-1; CDR3: CASSQDWGITPAHYNEQFF; DNA: TGTGCCAGCAGCCAAGATTGGGGAATTACGCCCGCCCACTACAATGAGCAGTTCTTC
D: -; size: many; J: TRBJ1-2; V: TRBV5-1; CDR3: CASSSNGKNYGYTF; DNA: TGCGCCAGCAGCTCAAACGGGAAAAACTATGGCTACACCTTC
D: -; size: -; J: TRBJ2-1; V: TRBV20-1; CDR3: CSASYGVGEQFF; DNA: TGCAGTGCTAGTTACGGGGTTGGTGAGCAGTTCTTC
D: TRBD2; size: once; J: TRBJ2-7; V: TRBV4-1; CDR3: CASSRLIGGFPYEQYF; DNA: TGCGCCAGCAGCCGCCTTATCGGGGGGTTCCCCTACGAGCAGTACTTC
D: TRBD2; size: many; J: TRBJ2-1; V: TRBV7-3; CDR3: CASSPIRGGALDEQFF; DNA: TGTGCCAGCAGCCCAATTCGCGGGGGGGCTCTCGATGAGCAGTTCTTC
D: -; size: few; J: TRBJ1-5; V: TRBV20-1; CDR3: CSAREGGRGNQPQHF; DNA: TGCAGTGCTAGAGAGGGGGGAAGGGGTAATCAGCCCCAGCATTTT
D: -; size: many; J: TRBJ1-1; V: TRBV27; CDR3: CASSPRRQSEAFF; DNA: TGTGCCAGCAGTCCCCGTCGACAATCGGAAGCTTTCTTT
D: TRBD1; size: many; J: TRBJ2-2; V: TRBV5-1; CDR3: CASSSRQGLDTGELFF; DNA: TGCGCCAGCAGCTCAAGACAGGGGTTGGACACCGGGGAGCTGTTTTTT
D: TRBD2; size: -; J: TRBJ2-1; V: TRBV11-2; CDR3: CASSMTSGSHNEQFF; DNA: TGTGCCAGCAGCATGACTAGCGGGAGTCACAATGAGCAGTTCTTC
D: TRBD2; size: many; J: TRBJ2-7; V: TRBV7-4; CDR3: CASSYPWGRDHPPHYEQYF; DNA: TGTGCCAGCAGCTACCCCTGGGGGAGGGACCATCCGCCCCACTACGAGCAGTACTTC
D: -; size: many; J: TRBJ2-4; V: TRBV12-3/TRBV12-4; CDR3: CASSLAGGPKNIQYF; DNA: TGTGCCAGCAGTTTAGCGGGGGGGCCCAAAAACATTCAGTACTTC
D: -; size: many; J: TRBJ1-1; V: TRBV28; CDR3: CASTLRGFTTEAFF; DNA: TGTGCCAGCACCCTGCGGGGATTTACCACTGAAGCTTTCTTT
D: TRBD1; size: many; J: TRBJ2-2; V: TRBV7-9; CDR3: CASSYGQGDTGELFF; DNA: TGTGCCAGCAGCTACGGACAGGGTGACACCGGGGAGCTGTTTTTT
D: TRBD1; size: -; J: TRBJ2-7; V: TRBV7-9; CDR3: CASSPQGPPYEQYF; DNA: TGTGCCAGCAGTCCACAGGGGCCGCCCTACGAGCAGTACTTC
D: -; size: few; J: TRBJ2-7; V: TRBV30; CDR3: CAWSLRDEQYF; DNA: TGTGCCTGGAGTTTAAGAGACGAGCAGTACTTC
D: TRBD2; size: many; J: TRBJ2-2; V: TRBV12-3/TRBV12-4; CDR3: CASNLGAGVNTGELFF; DNA: TGTGCCAGCAACCTCGGGGCGGGGGTGAACACCGGGGAGCTGTTTTTT
D: TRBD1; size: -; J: TRBJ2-3; V: TRBV20-1; CDR3: CSAAGTGGVGTDTQYF; DNA: TGCAGTGCTGCCGGGACAGGGGGGGTAGGGACAGATACGCAGTATTTT
D: -; size: many; J: TRBJ2-5; V: TRBV25-1; CDR3: CASSVPGQEETQYF; DNA: TGTGCCAGCAGTGTCCCGGGACAAGAAGAGACCCAGTACTTC
D: -; size: many; J: TRBJ2-5; V: TRBV29-1; CDR3: CSVVGIEETQYF; DNA: TGCAGCGTTGTTGGGATCGAGGAGACCCAGTACTTC
D: -; size: -; J: TRBJ2-2; V: TRBV3-1; CDR3: CASSQARYGMDTGELFF; DNA: TGTGCCAGCAGCCAAGCGAGGTACGGAATGGACACCGGGGAGCTGTTTTTT
D: TRBD2; size: many; J: TRBJ2-3; V: TRBV5-1; CDR3: CASSLMPGGPDTDTQYF; DNA: TGCGCCAGCAGCTTGATGCCGGGAGGGCCGGACACAGATACGCAGTATTTT
D: -; size: many; J: TRBJ2-2; V: TRBV28; CDR3: CASRKNTGELFF; DNA: TGTGCCAGCAGAAAAAACACCGGGGAGCTGTTTTTT
D: -; size: -; J: TRBJ1-2; V: TRBV30; CDR3: CAWSVDRPYGYTF; DNA: TGTGCCTGGAGTGTTGATCGCCCCTATGGCTACACCTTC
D: -; size: few; J: TRBJ2-3; V: TRBV10-3; CDR3: CAISKDFPFTDTQYF; DNA: TGTGCCATCAGCAAGGACTTTCCCTTCACAGATACGCAGTATTTT
D: -; size: -; J: TRBJ1-1; V: TRBV11-2; CDR3: CASTLLGYTETFF; DNA: TGTGCCAGCACCCTTCTCGGGTACACTGAAACTTTCTTT
D: TRBD2; size: many; J: TRBJ2-7; V: TRBV10-3; CDR3: CAISWTSFYEQYF; DNA: TGTGCCATCAGTTGGACTAGTTTTTACGAGCAGTACTTC
D: -; size: few; J: TRBJ2-5; V: TRBV12-3/TRBV12-4; CDR3: CTSSLAQRGRPYQETQYF; DNA: TGTACCAGCAGTTTAGCGCAGAGGGGCCGTCCTTACCAAGAGACCCAGTACTTC
D: -; size: many; J: TRBJ2-3; V: TRBV27; CDR3: CASSLSSSTDTQYF; DNA: TGTGCCAGCAGTTTATCCTCTAGCACAGATACGCAGTATTTT
D: -; size: -; J: TRBJ2-5; V: TRBV3-1; CDR3: CATSRPQGPKETQYF; DNA: TGTGCCACCAGCCGACCCCAGGGGCCAAAAGAGACCCAGTACTTC
D: -; size: many; J: TRBJ2-3; V: TRBV2; CDR3: CASVGVSYGTDTQYF; DNA: TGTGCCAGCGTGGGAGTTAGCTACGGCACAGATACGCAGTATTTT
D: TRBD2; size: few; J: TRBJ2-3; V: TRBV5-1; CDR3: CASSGLAGGLADTQYF; DNA: TGCGCCAGCAGCGGTCTAGCGGGGGGGTTAGCAGATACGCAGTATTTT
D: TRBD1; size: -; J: TRBJ2-3; V: TRBV6-1; CDR3: CASQTGEALADTQYF; DNA: TGTGCCAGCCAGACAGGGGAAGCTTTGGCAGATACGCAGTATTTT
D: TRBD2; size: few; J: TRBJ2-7; V: TRBV3-1; CDR3: CASSPGTSGSGAEQYF; DNA: TGTGCCAGCAGCCCCGGGACTAGCGGGAGTGGGGCCGAGCAGTACTTC
D: TRBD1; size: many; J: TRBJ2-2; V: TRBV28; CDR3: CAGSGTGGPSGELFF; DNA: TGTGCCGGTTCCGGGACAGGGGGCCCATCTGGGGAGCTGTTTTTT
D: -; size: many; J: TRBJ2-4; V: TRBV9; CDR3: CASSSGLAKNIQYF; DNA: TGTGCCAGCAGCTCGGGACTAGCCAAAAACATTCAGTACTTC
D: TRBD2; size: many; J: TRBJ2-7; V: TRBV5-5; CDR3: CASSLGLAGVYEQYF; DNA: TGTGCCAGCAGCTTGGGACTAGCGGGAGTTTACGAGCAGTACTTC
D: -; size: -; J: TRBJ2-7; V: TRBV18; CDR3: CASSHRYRSSYEQYF; DNA: TGTGCCAGCTCCCACCGGTACAGAAGCTCCTACGAGCAGTACTTC